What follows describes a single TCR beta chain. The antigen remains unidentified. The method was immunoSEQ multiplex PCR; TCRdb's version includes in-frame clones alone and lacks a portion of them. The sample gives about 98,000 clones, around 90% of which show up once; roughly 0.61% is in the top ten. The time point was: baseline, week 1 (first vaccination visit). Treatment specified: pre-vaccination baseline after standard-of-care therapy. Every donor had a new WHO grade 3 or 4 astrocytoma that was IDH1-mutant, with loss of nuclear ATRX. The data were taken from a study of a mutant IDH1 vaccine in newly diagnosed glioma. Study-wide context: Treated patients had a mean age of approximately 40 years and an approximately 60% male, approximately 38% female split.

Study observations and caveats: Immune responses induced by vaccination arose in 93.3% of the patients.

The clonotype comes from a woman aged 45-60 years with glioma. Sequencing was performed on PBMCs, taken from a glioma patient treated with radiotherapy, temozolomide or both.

CDR3 sequence (DNA): TGTGCCAGCAGGCTAGGGACGCGAGGCGGGGAGCTGTTTTTT. It is translated as CASRLGTRGGELFF. This sequence joins TRBV28 and TRBJ2-2, with D perhaps assigned TRBD1 or TRBD2 (5 bases each). Germline CDR1 and CDR2: MDHEN and SYDVKM. V was cut by 6 bases and J by 7 bases, with 15 bases left in between. The CDR3 runs 14 residues.